This TCR beta chain derives from a study of blood T cell repertoires in COVID-19 (dated by TCRdb to 2018 to 2020). Notes on the research overall: Collaborator samples came from the United States, Italy and Spain and covered acute and convalescent phases of COVID-19. HLA class I and class II types, where available, came from metadata supplied by the sample provider rather than from assay-based typing. Samples were obtained from the ongoing ImmuneRACE study (first 160 participants) and from some 1,200 subjects provided by 6 global collaborators. The repertoires were made available in a free public database intended to serve as a resource for research on the immune response to SARS-CoV-2. The material from the prospective study consisted of cDNA or gDNA derived from T cells, B-cell-depleted T cells, or PBMCs. Sample metadata almost always included a de-identified subject ID, COVID-19 status, age in years and sex. Subjects who had been exposed to COVID-19, were actively infected with it, or had recovered from it provided the deeply sampled blood TCRbeta repertoires that made up the dataset.

Taken from the germline V gene, the CDR1 and CDR2 loops are SGHVS and FNYEAQ. The junction shows trimming of 11 bases on V and 7 bases on J, plus 17 bases between the germline ends. Including cysteine and phenylalanine, the CDR3 has 12 amino acids. The DNA shown is the 36-base CDR3, in frame from base 1. Broad study findings and their caveats: How much clinical and demographic metadata was included differed by source and by participant, and the metadata was provided uncurated.

Collaborating institutions collected whole blood in K2EDTA tubes following their own protocols. For TCRbeta analysis, collaborators shipped samples as frozen whole blood, isolated PBMCs, or DNA extracted from either of those sample types. Worth noting for this clone: Its antigen is not yet known. Nothing much larger sits one base from this clone, and base qualities are not available.

TCRbeta CDR3 regions were amplified from genomic DNA by means of the immunoSEQ Assay, a bias-controlled multiplex PCR. The source study handled its data this way. Nucleated cell counts per sample were estimated from amplification of reference gene primers within the assay. To quantify the absolute abundance of each unique TCRbeta CDR3 rearrangement, sequence reads were collapsed and filtered. For each sample, productive Simpson clonality was calculated by taking the square root of Simpson's diversity index across productive rearrangements. TCRdb limited this immuneACCESS table to in-frame rearrangements with V and J called. A share of clones is missing; checked studies link under half to unresolved V genes, and the rest is unexplained. V, J and clone size reflect that table, while D and trimming were determined from the DNA. The sample table records over 200,000 clones; approximately 80% of these occur just once. Clones ranked in the top ten supply around 18% of the sample.

The origin of this receptor is an elderly woman with active or convalescent COVID-19. The chain couples TRBV7-6 to TRBJ1-1, with TRBD1 perhaps the D gene, on 6 matching bases. Material: peripheral blood. The CDR3 protein: CAVEGGGFEAFF. The DNA reads as follows: TGTGCCGTTGAGGGGGGGGGATTTGAAGCTTTCTTT.